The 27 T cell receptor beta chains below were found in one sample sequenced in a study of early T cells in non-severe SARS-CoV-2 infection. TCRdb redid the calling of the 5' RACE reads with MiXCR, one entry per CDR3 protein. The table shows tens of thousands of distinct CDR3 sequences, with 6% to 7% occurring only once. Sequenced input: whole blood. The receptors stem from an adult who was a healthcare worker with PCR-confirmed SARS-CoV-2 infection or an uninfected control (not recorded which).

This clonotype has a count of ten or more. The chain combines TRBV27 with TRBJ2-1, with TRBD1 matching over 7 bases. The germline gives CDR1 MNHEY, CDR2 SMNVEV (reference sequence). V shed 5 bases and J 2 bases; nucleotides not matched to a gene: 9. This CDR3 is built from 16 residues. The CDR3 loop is CASSRSTGAPYNEQFF. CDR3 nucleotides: TGTGCCAGCAGTAGGAGCACAGGGGCACCCTACAATGAGCAGTTCTTC.

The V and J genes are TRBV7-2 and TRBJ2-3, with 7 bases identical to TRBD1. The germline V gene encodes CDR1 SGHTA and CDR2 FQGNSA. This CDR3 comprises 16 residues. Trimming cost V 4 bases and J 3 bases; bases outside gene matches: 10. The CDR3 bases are TGTGCCAGCAGCTGGGACAGACCGAGCCCGACAGATACGCAGTATTTT. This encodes CASSWDRPSPTDTQYF.

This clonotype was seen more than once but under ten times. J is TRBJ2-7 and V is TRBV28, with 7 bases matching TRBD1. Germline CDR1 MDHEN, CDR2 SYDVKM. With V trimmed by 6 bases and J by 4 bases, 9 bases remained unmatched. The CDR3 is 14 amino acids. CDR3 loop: CASSQGQLEYEQYF. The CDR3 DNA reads TGTGCCAGCAGCCAGGGACAGCTAGAGTACGAGCAGTACTTC.

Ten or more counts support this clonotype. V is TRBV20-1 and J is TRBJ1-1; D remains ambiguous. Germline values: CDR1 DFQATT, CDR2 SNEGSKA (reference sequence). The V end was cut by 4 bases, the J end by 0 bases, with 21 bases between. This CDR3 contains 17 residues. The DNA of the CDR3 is TGCAGTGCTACGATGTCCCTCACGGCGAGACTGAACACTGAAGCTTTCTTT. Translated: CSATMSLTARLNTEAFF.

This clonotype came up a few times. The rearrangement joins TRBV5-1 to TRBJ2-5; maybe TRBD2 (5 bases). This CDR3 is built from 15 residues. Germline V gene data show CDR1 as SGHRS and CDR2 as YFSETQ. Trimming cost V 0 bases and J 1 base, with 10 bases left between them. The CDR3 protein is CASSLGGHIQETQYF. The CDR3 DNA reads TGCGCCAGCAGCTTGGGCGGGCACATCCAAGAGACCCAGTACTTC.

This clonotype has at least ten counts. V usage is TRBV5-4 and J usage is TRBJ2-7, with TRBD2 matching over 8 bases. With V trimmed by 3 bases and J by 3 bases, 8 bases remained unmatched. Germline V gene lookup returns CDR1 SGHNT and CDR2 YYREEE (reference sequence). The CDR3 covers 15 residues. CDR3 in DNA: TGTGCCAGCAGCTCCGCAACTAGCGGTAACTACGAGCAGTACTTC. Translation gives CASSSATSGNYEQYF.

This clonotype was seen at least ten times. The CDR3 sequence is CASSLESSGRREFF. Here the CDR3 DNA reads TGTGCCAGCAGCTTAGAGTCTAGCGGGAGGCGCGAGTTCTTC. This rearrangement joins TRBV7-2 to TRBJ2-1; TRBD2 aligns across 11 bases. Germline V gene data show CDR1 as SGHTA and CDR2 as FQGNSA. V shed 1 base, J shed 14 bases, and the junction held 7 bases outside the gene matches. The CDR3 sequence is 14 residues long.

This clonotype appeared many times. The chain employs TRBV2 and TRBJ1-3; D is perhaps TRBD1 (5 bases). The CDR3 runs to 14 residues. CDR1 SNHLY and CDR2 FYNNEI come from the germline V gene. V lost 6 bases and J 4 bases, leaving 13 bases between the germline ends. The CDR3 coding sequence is TGTGCCAGCAGATTCAGGGCCGACGGAAACACCATATATTTT. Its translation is CASRFRADGNTIYF.

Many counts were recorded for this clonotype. Here the CDR3 reads CAISESGEAYGYTF. The CDR3 DNA reads TGTGCCATCAGTGAGTCCGGGGAGGCCTATGGCTACACCTTC. The chain links TRBV10-3 to TRBJ1-2; D gene ambiguous. The CDR3 extends over 14 amino acids. CDR1 and CDR2 (germline): ENHRY, SYGVKD. Trimming took 0 bases from V and 4 from J, leaving 9 bases between them.

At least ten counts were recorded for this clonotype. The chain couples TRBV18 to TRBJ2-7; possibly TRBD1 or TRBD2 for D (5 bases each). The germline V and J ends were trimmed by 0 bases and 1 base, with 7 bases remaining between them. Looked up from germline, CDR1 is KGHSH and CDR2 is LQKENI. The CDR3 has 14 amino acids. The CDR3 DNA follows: TGTGCCAGCTCACCACCGGGACCATCCTACGAGCAGTACTTC. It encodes CASSPPGPSYEQYF.

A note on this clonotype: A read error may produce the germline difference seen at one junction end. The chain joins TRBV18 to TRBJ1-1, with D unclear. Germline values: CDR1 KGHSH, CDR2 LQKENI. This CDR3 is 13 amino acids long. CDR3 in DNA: TGTGCCAGCTCAAACAGCATGAACACTGAAGTTTTCTTT. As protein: CASSNSMNTEVFF.

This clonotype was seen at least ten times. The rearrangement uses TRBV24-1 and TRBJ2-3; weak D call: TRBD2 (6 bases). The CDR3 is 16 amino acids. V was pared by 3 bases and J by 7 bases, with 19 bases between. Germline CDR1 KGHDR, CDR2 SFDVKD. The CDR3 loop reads CATSDAGRVSVHTQYF. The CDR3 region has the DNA TGTGCCACCAGTGATGCGGGGCGCGTATCGGTTCATACGCAGTATTTT.

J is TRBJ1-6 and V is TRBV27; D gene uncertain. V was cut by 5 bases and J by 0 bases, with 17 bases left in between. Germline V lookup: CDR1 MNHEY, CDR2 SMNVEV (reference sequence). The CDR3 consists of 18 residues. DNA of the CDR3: TGTGCCAGCAGTCTAAGTGGGATGTTCAGCTCCTATAATTCACCCCTCCACTTT. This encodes CASSLSGMFSSYNSPLHF.

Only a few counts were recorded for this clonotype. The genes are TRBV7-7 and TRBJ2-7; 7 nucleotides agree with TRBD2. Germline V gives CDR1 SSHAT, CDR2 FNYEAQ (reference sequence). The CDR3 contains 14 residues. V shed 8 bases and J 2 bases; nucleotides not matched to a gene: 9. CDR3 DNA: TGTGCCAGCTCCGCGAGCGGGACCCCCTACGAGCAGTACTTC. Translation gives CASSASGTPYEQYF.

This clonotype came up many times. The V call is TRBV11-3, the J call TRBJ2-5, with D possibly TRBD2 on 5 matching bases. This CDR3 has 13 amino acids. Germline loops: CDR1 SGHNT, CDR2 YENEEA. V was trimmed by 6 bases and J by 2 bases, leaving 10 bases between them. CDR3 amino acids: CASSSEGQETQYF. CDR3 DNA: TGTGCCAGCAGTTCCGAGGGACAAGAGACCCAGTACTTC.

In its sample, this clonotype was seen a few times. The CDR3 reads CASRDTSSGNTIYF. DNA for the CDR3: TGCGCCAGTCGGGACACTTCTTCTGGAAACACCATATATTTT. The chain employs TRBV5-1 and TRBJ1-3; possible D gene TRBD1, 6 bases. The CDR3 has 14 residues. With 8 bases removed from V and 1 base from J, the gap between germline ends came to 13 bases. Germline CDR1 and CDR2: SGHRS and YFSETQ.

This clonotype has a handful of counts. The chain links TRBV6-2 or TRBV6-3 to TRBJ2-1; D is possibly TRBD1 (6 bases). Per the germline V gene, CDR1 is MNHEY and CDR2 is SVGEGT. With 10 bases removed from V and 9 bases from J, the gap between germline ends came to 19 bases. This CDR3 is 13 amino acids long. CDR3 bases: TGTGCCATACAGTGGGGGCCTGGTGTTGAGCAGTTCTTC. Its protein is CAIQWGPGVEQFF.

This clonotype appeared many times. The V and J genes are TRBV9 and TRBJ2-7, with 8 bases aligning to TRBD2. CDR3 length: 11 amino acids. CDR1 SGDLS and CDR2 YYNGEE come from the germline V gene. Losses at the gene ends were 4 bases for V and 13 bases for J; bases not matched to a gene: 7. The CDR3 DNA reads TGTGCCAGCAGCCCCGGGGGGGGTATCTACTTC. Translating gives CASSPGGGIYF. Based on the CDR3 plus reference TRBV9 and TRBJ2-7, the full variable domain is DSGVTQTPKHLITATGQRVTLRCSPRSGDLSVYWYQQSLDQGLQFLIQYYNGEERAKGNILERFSAQQFPDLHSELNLSSLELGDSALYFCASSPGGGIYFGPGTRLTVT.

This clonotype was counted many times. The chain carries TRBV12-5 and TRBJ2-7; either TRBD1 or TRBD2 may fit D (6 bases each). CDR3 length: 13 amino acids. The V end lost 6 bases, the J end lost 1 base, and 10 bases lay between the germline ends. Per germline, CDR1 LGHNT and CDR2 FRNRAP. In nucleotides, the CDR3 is TGTGCTAGTGGGCGGGACACATCCTACGAGCAGTACTTC. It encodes CASGRDTSYEQYF.

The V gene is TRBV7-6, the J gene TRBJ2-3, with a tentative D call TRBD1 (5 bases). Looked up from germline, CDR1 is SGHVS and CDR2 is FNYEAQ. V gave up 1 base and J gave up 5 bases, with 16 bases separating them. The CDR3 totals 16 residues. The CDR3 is CASSLGGPTHGDTQYF. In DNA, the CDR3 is TGTGCCAGCAGCTTAGGGGGCCCAACCCACGGAGATACGCAGTATTTT. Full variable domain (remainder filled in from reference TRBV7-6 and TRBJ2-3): GAGVSQSPRYKVTKRGQDVALRCDPISGHVSLYWYRQALGQGPEFLTYFNYEAQQDKSGLPNDRFSAERPEGSISTLTIQRTEQRDSAMYRCASSLGGPTHGDTQYFGPGTRLTVL.

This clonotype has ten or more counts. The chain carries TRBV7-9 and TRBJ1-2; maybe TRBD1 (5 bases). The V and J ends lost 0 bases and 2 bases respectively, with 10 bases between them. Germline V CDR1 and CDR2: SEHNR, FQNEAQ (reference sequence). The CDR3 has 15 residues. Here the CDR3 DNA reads TGTGCCAGCAGCTTAGCGGGGGGGACGAACTATGGCTACACCTTC. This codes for CASSLAGGTNYGYTF.

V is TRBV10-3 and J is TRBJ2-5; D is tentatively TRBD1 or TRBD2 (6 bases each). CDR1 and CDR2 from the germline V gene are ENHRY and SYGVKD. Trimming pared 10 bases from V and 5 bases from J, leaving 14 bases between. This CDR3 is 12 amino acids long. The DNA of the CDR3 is TGTGCCACCGGAGTGGGGGGCGAGACCCAGTACTTC. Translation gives CATGVGGETQYF.

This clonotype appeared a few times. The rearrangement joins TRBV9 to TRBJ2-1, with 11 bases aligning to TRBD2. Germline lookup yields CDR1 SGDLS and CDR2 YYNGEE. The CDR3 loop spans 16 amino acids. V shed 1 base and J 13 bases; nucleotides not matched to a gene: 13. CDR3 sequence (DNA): TGTGCCAGCAGCGTATCCGGAACTAGCGGGAGTTGGAGTCAGTTCTTC. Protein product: CASSVSGTSGSWSQFF.

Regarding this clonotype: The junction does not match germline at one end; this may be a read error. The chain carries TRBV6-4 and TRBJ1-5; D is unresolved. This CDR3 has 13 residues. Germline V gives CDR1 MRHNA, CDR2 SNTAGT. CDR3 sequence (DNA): TGTGTCAGCAGTGTGACTAGCAATCAGCCCCAGCATTTT. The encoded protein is CVSSVTSNQPQHF.

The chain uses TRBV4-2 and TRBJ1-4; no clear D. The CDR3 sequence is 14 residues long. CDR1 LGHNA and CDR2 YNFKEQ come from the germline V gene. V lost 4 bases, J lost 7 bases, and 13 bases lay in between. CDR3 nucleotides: TGTGCCAGCAGCCCGCGTGCGAGTGGTGAAAAACTGTTTTTT. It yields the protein CASSPRASGEKLFF.

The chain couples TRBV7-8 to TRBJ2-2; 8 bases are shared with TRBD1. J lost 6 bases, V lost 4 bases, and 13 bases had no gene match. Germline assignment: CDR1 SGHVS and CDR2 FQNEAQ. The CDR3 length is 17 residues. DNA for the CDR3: TGTGCCAGCAGCTACCGGACAGGGTCGATATTACCCGGGGAGCTGTTTTTT. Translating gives CASSYRTGSILPGELFF.

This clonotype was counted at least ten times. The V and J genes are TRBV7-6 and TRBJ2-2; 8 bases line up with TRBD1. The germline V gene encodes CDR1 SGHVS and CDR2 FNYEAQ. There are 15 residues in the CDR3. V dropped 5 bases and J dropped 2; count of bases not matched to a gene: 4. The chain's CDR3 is CASSGGQDNTGELFF. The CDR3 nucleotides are TGTGCCAGCAGCGGGGGACAGGACAACACCGGGGAGCTGTTTTTT.